The sequence of this TCR beta chain was determined in a study of blood T cells in healthy people across ages (dated by TCRdb to about 2015). In terms of the full investigation: In model experiments, template switching captured about one uniquely barcoded TCR beta cDNA molecule for every two T cells. Donors were grouped into four age groups: young (average approximately 16 years), middle-aged (about 38), aged (approximately 58) and long-lived (around 80). To track age-related changes in TCR beta repertoire diversity, the study relied on deep sequencing normalized with unique cDNA molecular identifiers. The study analyzed two additional independent replicas of 1 million unique cDNA reads from the same blood draw for two donors, one aged 18 to 29 and one aged 80 or older.

Overall results and qualifications from the work: As age increased, observed TCR beta diversity per million T cells dropped in a roughly linear way, and a significant reduction was already evident by age approximately 40. Compared with the aged group, the long-lived group had more naive CD4+ T cells, fewer expanded clones and increased TCR diversity, a pattern suggesting age selection. A strong correlation was found between observed TCR beta diversity and the percentage of naive T cells measured by flow cytometry. Since profiling was done on bulk unsorted PBMCs, naive and antigen-experienced compartments could not be conclusively compared. Because the CMV infection status of the donors was unknown, age-related changes in expanded clonotypes may potentially have been confounded. Estimates of total diversity based on one million sequenced T cells were regarded as lower bounds and as underestimates.

The germline V gene specifies SNHLY as CDR1 and FYNNEI as CDR2. At the junction V is shortened by 6 bases and J by 4 bases; bases outside the gene matches: 10. Its CDR3 holds 16 amino acids, cysteine through phenylalanine. Only the CDR3 DNA stays, 48 bases, in frame from base 1. Preparation of the library involved 5' RACE. The sequencing machine was an Illumina HiSeq 2500. A second PCR of about 6 to 11 cycles was performed with a sample-barcoded 5' primer and a J-beta primer mix. A template-switch 5' adaptor carrying 12 random nucleotides introduced a unique molecular identifier onto each TCR beta cDNA molecule. Each sample yielded at least 2.5 million CDR3-containing paired-end reads. First-strand cDNA synthesis was performed from all RNA using the Mint cDNA synthesis kit, with priming by a TRBC-specific oligonucleotide. All cDNA was treated with uracil-DNA glycosylase and then went through a first 18-cycle PCR with the universal primers M1SS and BC2_uni_R. The authors' analysis ran thus. For normalization, 1 million high-quality reads were randomly selected from each sample, with every read carrying a distinct molecular identifier. Instead of being binned into consensus sequences, reads with shared molecular identifiers were discarded. MiTCR, run with a Q25 quality threshold and the strictest error-elimination algorithm, handled CDR3 identification, clonotype clustering and error correction. A nonparametric unseen species model using Euler transformation provided a lower-bound estimate of total TCR beta diversity. The public sequencing data were trimmed at Q25 with fastp and processed into clonotypes with MiXCR by TCRdb, which kept only in-frame beta chains. Every distinct CDR3 protein forms one entry, paired with its most common genes and DNA. The V and J calls and clone size come from TCRdb's table, not from the authors' own analysis. The sample table holds around 1,000,000 distinct CDR3 sequences, of which 20% to 25% were seen once. Around 0.75% of the sample is held by the ten biggest clonotypes.

This clonotype was observed once. Its antigen is currently not known. No base quality information exists; no much larger clone differs at one position. The 39 donors, aged roughly 6 to 100 years, were systemically healthy Caucasian individuals from Russia. Each donor gave 9 to 10 milliliters of peripheral blood, collected into EDTA-treated Vacutainer tubes. Ficoll-Paque density-gradient centrifugation was used to isolate PBMCs, with at least 7 million obtained per sample. Trizol reagent was used to extract total RNA from PBMCs, with at least 6 micrograms per sample. For every donor, an aliquot of PBMCs went through flow cytometry to measure the percentages of naive CD45RAhigh/CD27high T cells. These same data were also listed under a study on T cells of mothers and their children. The second paper further reports: The donors were nine systemically healthy Caucasian individuals, made up of three mothers and their six children. cDNA synthesis used all of the extracted RNA, with around 1.4 ug of RNA in each 15 ul reaction. In the second PCR, the M1S primer added sample barcodes and 2-4 random nucleotides. More than 9 million TCR beta CDR3 reads were obtained from each mother, and about 3 million reads were obtained from each child. Thymic selection shapes the output of TCR recombination in a similar way in related and unrelated pairs, and inherited differences have a minor effect. Normalized repertoire overlap was always slightly but never significantly higher in related than unrelated mother-child pairs. With a sensitivity of approximately 100 clones per million clonotypes, no persistent microchimeric T cell clones were detected. Deep NGS was used in the study to compare the TCR beta repertoires of mothers and children and to look for features that separate related mother-child pairs from unrelated individuals. Mothers averaged approximately 41 +/- 4 years of age and children averaged around 10 +/- 4 years. After adapters were ligated using NEBNext reagents, the libraries underwent 100+100 nt paired-end sequencing on an Illumina HiSeq 2000. Mother and child libraries were prepared a month apart and sequenced in separate runs to prevent cross-contamination. For each donor, between about 500,000 and 2,000,000 distinct TCR beta clonotypes were identified. Naive TCR beta clonotypes were estimated from low-frequency clonotypes matched to each donor's FACS-determined naive share, without sorting.

The sequenced sample was blood. The source is a girl aged 2 to 10 in good health. The chain is assembled from TRBV2 and TRBJ1-2; 11 nucleotides in the junction match TRBD1. In nucleotide form, the sequence is TGTGCCAGCAGCATACCGGGACAGGGGGAGGGCTATGGCTACACCTTC. Its coded protein is CASSIPGQGEGYGYTF.